Sequencing of this TCR beta chain was carried out in a study of cytomegalovirus exposure and HLA in healthy donors. 60 Vbeta and 13 Jbeta primers were used in PCR. TCRdb keeps only in-frame clones here, not all; method: immunoSEQ multiplex PCR. Of 75,000 to 100,000 clones in the sample, roughly 80% were seen once. The CDR3 sequence is 14 residues long. Trimming took 4 bases from V and 8 from J, leaving 14 bases between them. Germline CDR1 reads SEHNR; CDR2 reads FQNEAQ (reference sequence). The sequence derives from a man in his 60s in good health and CMV-seropositive. The genes are TRBV7-9 and TRBJ1-4; D is possibly TRBD1 (5 bases). Specimen: PBMCs. In nucleotides, the CDR3 is TGTGCCAGCAGCTCTAGTGGGGGGGACGAAAAACTGTTTTTT. Amino acid sequence: CASSSSGGDEKLFF.